This T cell receptor beta chain was sequenced during a study of blood T cell repertoires in COVID-19. Study information: PBMCs, B-cell-depleted T cells, or T cells were the source of the cDNA or gDNA that made up the material.

Each participant's cohort was designated according to participant-reported clinical history. In the authors' workflow: Using reference gene primer amplification, nucleated cell counts were estimated. Clones were read by immunoSEQ multiplex PCR, and TCRdb kept only the in-frame ones, dropping some. V and J calls and clone size are those listed in that table; D and trimming were worked out from the DNA. The sample shows 110,000 to 150,000 clones, approximately 78% of them seen only once. The V end was cut by 1 base, the J end by 0 bases, with 2 bases between. This CDR3 contains 13 residues. Germline loops: CDR1 SGHDN, CDR2 FVKESK.

This receptor was identified in a woman between 50 and 59 years old who had recovered from COVID-19. The sample was PBMCs or T cells enriched from blood (not recorded which). The chain has TRBV14 and TRBJ2-3, with D unclear. The CDR3 region is CASSQVSTDTQYF. CDR3 in DNA: TGTGCCAGCAGCCAAGTAAGCACAGATACGCAGTATTTT.